This T cell receptor (beta chain) emerged from a study of T cell repertoires in cytomegalovirus infection. Overall study: In public TCR beta signatures, there were indications of both CMV infection and matching HLA type. Findings and caveats of the study: There were carriers of CMV plus the relevant HLA, and cumulative public TCR beta family frequency identified them. Dominating the ex vivo response were HLA-C-restricted CMV-specific TCR beta clonotypes.

Each CDR3 protein is one row after TCRdb ran MiXCR on the reads. The data contain some 130,000 distinct CDR3 sequences, approximately 9.2% of them singletons. The germline CDR1 and CDR2 sequences are DFQATT and SNEGSKA (reference sequence). The CDR3 runs 13 residues. V was cut by 3 bases and J by 5 bases, with 13 bases left in between. This clonotype has a count of ten or more. Its antigen is unknown. This chain connects TRBV20-1 to TRBJ2-5, with D possibly TRBD2 on 5 matching bases. The clonotype comes from a human donor in good health (CMV status not recorded). Some clones in this sample may be carry-over from other donors' samples. Specimen: PBMCs. CDR3: CSASPPGEETQYF. In DNA, the CDR3 is TGCAGTGCTAGCCCCCCCGGGGAGGAGACCCAGTACTTC.